This T cell receptor beta chain is drawn from a study of CD8+ T cells in alopecia areata. As for the study in general: Each day, treated patients took oral tofacitinib twice, at 5 to 10 mg per dose. Study-wide results and limits: Clonality exceeded that of normal scalp in lesional scalp, most notably in alopecia totalis/universalis. In scalp and blood, many expanded lesional clones persisted during tofacitinib.

The germline V gene encodes CDR1 LNHDA and CDR2 SQIVND (reference sequence). The CDR3 has 15 residues. The ends lost 5 bases at V and 5 bases at J; junction bases unmatched: 7. Treatment denoted: oral pan-JAK inhibitor, 5-10 mg twice daily. With regard to this clone: Antigen unknown.

After isolation, RNA underwent reverse transcription to generate cDNA as the sequencing template. TCRdb keeps only in-frame clones here, not all; method: immunoSEQ multiplex PCR. Of some 190,000 clones detected, approximately 51% appear once; the ten largest clones hold over 9%. The receptor's source is a human donor with alopecia areata. The V call is TRBV19, the J call TRBJ2-1; TRBD1 matches 9 bases. The source material was CD8+ T cells sorted from blood, sampled at approximately week 52, from a patient treated with tofacitinib. CDR3: CASSPGTGRHNEQFF. The CDR3 nucleotides are TGTGCCAGTAGTCCCGGGACAGGGAGACACAATGAGCAGTTCTTC.